This paragraph reports one T cell receptor (beta chain). The data were obtained in a study of blood T cell repertoires in COVID-19. Study details: Sites in the United States, Italy and Spain provided acute and convalescent COVID-19 samples. T cells, B-cell-depleted T cells, or PBMCs supplied cDNA or gDNA.

Profiled with immunoSEQ multiplex PCR; TCRdb holds only in-frame clones, not every one. The table shows roughly 72,000 clones, with approximately 88% occurring only once. The CDR3 sequence is 14 residues long. What was sequenced was peripheral blood. The chain couples TRBV21-1 to TRBJ1-2; the table names TRBD1, a call not compared with the DNA. TRBV21-1 is an annotated pseudogene. This clonotype was sampled from a human donor in a cohort sampled during active COVID-19. The CDR3 sequence is CASSKDRANYGYTF. For the CDR3, the DNA is TGTGCCAGCAGCAAGGACAGAGCTAACTATGGCTACACCTTC.